This T cell receptor (beta chain) was documented in a study of T-cell reconstitution after alpha-beta-depleted transplantation in children. Study-level results: Newly produced T cells mostly provided counts and TCRbeta diversity after one year, as hyperexpanded clones declined. Surviving recipient T cells and thymic progenitors produced the high day-60 TCRbeta diversity seen in some patients. There were reportedly several hundred expanded graft clones from which alpha-beta T cells came about two months after transplant.

The library targeted TCRbeta and was prepared with unique molecular identifiers. In TCRdb, the PCR reads were re-called with MiXCR into one record per CDR3 protein. The data contain 610,000 or so distinct CDR3 sequences, approximately 30% of them seen just once; the ten biggest clones take up just over 35%. This CDR3 has 13 amino acids. V lost 6 bases to trimming and J lost 3 bases; unmatched junction nucleotides: 7. Germline V gene data show CDR1 as DFQATT and CDR2 as SNEGSKA (reference sequence). This clonotype has a handful of counts. The antigen remains undetermined. The source of this sequence is a boy under two years old with Wiskott-Aldrich syndrome, due to receive a stem cell transplant. This chain connects TRBV20-1 to TRBJ2-7, with 8 bases that match TRBD2. The sequencing used PBMCs, collected before TCRalphabeta/CD19-depleted stem cell transplant. CDR3 loop: CSAAGGDLYEQYF. In nucleotides, the CDR3 is TGCAGTGCGGCGGGGGGCGACCTCTACGAGCAGTACTTC.